This T cell receptor (beta chain) was identified during a study of blood T cell repertoires in COVID-19. About the research overall: T cells, B-cell-depleted T cells, or PBMCs provided the cDNA or gDNA that served as material.

Original data processing: Researchers report that nucleated cell counts were estimated from reference gene primer amplification. The data were produced by immunoSEQ multiplex PCR, yet TCRdb's version contains in-frame clones alone and is incomplete. V, J and clone size are those of that table, while D and trimming were read from the DNA. This sample has about 290,000 clones, with around four fifths found just once. The CDR3 extends over 17 amino acids. The V segment lost 2 bases and the J segment 0 bases; nucleotides outside the gene matches: 5. Germline assignment: CDR1 LNHDA and CDR2 SQIVND (reference sequence).

Material for sequencing was peripheral blood. The receptor comes from a woman aged 50 to 65 with active or convalescent COVID-19. This chain connects TRBV19 to TRBJ2-3; 10 positions match TRBD1. The CDR3 DNA reads as TGTGCCAGTAGTATATTGGGACAGGGGACCAGCACAGATACGCAGTATTTT. It translates to CASSILGQGTSTDTQYF.